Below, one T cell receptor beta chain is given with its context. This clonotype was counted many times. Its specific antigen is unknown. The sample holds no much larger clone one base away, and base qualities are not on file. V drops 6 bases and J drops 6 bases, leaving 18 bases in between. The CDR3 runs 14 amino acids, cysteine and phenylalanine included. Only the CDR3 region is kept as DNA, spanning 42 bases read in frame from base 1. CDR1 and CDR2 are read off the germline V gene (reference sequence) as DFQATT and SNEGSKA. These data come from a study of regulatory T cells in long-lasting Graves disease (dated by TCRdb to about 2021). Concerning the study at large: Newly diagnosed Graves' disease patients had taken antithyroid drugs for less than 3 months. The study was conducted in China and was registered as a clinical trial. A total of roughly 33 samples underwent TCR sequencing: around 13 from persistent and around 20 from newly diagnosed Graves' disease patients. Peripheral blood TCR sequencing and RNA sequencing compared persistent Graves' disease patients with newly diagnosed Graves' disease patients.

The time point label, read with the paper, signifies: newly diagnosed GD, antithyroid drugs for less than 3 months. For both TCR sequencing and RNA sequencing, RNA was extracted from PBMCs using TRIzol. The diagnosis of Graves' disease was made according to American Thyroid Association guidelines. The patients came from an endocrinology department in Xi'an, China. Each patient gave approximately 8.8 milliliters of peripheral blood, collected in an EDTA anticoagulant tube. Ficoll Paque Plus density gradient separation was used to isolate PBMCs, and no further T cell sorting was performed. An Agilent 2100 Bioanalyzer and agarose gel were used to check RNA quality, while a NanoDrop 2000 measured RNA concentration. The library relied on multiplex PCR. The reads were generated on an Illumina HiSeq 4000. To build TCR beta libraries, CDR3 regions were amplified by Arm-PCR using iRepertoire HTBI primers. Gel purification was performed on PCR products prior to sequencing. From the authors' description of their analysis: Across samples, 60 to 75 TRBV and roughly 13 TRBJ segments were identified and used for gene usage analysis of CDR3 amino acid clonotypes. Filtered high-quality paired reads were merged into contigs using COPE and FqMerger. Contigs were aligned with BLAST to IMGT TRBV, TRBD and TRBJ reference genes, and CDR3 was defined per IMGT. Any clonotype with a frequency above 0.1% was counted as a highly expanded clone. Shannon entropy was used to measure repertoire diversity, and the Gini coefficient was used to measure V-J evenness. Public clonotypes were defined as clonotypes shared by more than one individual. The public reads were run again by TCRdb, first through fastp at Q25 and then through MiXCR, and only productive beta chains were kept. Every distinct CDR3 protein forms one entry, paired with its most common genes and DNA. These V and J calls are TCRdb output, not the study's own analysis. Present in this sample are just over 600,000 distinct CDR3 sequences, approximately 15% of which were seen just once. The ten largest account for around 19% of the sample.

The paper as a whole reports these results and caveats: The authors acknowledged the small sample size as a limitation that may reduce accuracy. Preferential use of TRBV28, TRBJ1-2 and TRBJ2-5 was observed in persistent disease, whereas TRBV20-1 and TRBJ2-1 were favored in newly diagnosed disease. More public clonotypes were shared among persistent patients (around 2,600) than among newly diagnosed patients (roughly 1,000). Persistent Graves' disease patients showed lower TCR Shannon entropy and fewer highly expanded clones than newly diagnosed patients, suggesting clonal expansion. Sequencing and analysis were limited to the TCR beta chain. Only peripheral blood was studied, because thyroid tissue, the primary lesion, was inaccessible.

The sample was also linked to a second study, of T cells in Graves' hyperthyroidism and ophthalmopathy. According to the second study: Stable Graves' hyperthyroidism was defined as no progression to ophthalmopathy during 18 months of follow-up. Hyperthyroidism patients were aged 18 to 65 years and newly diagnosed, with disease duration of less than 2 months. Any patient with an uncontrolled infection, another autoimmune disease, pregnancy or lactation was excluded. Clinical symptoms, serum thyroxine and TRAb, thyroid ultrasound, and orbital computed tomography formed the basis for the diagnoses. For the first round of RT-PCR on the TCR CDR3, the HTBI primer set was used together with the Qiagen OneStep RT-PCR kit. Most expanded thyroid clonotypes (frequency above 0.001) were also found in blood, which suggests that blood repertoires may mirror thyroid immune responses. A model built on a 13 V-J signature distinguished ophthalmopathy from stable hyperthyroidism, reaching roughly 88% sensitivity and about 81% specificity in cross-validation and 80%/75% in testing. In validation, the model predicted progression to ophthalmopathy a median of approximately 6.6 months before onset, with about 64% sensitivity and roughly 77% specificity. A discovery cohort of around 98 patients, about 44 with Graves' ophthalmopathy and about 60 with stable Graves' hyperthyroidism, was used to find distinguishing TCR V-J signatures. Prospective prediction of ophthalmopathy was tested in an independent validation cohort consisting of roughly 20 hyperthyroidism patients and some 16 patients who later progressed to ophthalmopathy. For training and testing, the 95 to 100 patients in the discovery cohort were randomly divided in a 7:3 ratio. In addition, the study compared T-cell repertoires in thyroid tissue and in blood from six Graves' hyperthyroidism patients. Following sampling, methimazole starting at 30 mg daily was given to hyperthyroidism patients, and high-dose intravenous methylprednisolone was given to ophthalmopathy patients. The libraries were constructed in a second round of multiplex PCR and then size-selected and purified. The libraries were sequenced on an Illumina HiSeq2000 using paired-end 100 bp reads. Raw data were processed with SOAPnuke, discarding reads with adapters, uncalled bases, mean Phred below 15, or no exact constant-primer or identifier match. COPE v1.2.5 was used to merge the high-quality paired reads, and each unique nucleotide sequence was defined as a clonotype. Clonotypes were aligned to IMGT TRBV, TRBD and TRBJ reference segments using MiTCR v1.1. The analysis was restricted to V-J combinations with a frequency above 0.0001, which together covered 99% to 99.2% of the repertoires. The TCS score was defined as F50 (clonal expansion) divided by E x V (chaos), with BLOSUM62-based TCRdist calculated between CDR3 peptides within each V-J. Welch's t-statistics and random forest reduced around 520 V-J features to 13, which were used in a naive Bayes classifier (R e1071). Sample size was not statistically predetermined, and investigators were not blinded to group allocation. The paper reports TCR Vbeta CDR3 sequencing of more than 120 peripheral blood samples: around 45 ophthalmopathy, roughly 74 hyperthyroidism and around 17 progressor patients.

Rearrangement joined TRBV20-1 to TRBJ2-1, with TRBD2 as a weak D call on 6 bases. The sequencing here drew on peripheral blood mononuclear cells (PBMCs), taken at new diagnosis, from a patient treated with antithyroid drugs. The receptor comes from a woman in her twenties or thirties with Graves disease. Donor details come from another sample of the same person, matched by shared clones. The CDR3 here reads CSASGLEKFNEQFF. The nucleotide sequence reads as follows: TGCAGTGCCTCGGGACTCGAAAAATTCAATGAGCAGTTCTTC.